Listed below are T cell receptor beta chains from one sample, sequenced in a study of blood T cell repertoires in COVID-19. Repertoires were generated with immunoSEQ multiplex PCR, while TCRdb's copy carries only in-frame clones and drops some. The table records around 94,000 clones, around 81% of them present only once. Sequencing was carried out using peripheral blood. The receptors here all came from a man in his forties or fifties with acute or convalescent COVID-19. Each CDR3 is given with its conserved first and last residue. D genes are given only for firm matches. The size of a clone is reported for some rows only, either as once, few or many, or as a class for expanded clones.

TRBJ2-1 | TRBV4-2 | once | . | TGTGCCAGCAGCCACAAATACAATGAGCAGTTCTTC | CASSHKYNEQFF
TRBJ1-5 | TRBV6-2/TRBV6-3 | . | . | TGTGCCAGCAGTTCCCCCACCAGGGCTTATCAGCCCCAGCATTTT | CASSSPTRAYQPQHF
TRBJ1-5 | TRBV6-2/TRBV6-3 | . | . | TGTGCCAGCAGTTCCGGAAACCGGGGGACGGGCAATCAGCCCCAGCATTTT | CASSSGNRGTGNQPQHF
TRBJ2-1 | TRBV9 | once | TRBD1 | TGTGCCAGCAGCGGACGGACAGGGCCTACTCAACCTAATGAGCAGTTCTTC | CASSGRTGPTQPNEQFF
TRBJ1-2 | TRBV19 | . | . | TGTGCCAGTAACTTCCCGGGCAGGGTCCGAGGCTACACCTTC | CASNFPGRVRGYTF
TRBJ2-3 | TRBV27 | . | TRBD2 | TGTGCCAGCAGTTTCAGCGGGGCGGGCACAGATACGCAGTATTTT | CASSFSGAGTDTQYF
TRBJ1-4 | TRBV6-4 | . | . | TGTGCCAGAGACCCCGACAGAAGTGAAAAACTGTTTTTT | CARDPDRSEKLFF
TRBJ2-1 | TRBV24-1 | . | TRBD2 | TGTGCCACCAGTGATTTATGGGGTAGCGGGGCCTACAATGAGCAGTTCTTC | CATSDLWGSGAYNEQFF
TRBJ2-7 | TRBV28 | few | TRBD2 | TGTGCCAGCAGCCTAGCTAGCGGGAGCTCCTACGAGCAGTACTTC | CASSLASGSSYEQYF
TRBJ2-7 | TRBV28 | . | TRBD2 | TGTGCCAGCAGTCCAGCCGGGACTAGCGGACTTTGGGAGCAGTACTTC | CASSPAGTSGLWEQYF
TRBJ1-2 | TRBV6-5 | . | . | TGTGCCAGCATCCAGGATCTGACGTTCTATGGCTACACCTTC | CASIQDLTFYGYTF
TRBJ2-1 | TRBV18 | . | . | TGTGCCAGCTCACCCACGACCCAGACGGGAAATGAGCAGTTCTTC | CASSPTTQTGNEQFF
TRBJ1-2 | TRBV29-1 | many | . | TGCAGCGTTGAAGAAGGAGATAACTATGGCTACACCTTC | CSVEEGDNYGYTF
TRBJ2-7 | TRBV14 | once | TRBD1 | TGTGCCAGCAGCCAAGGACCGCCAGGGGGTGGCTACGAGCAGTACTTC | CASSQGPPGGGYEQYF
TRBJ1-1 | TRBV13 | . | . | TGTGCCAGCAGCTTAGGGGGACTCCAGGTGGCTTTCTTT | CASSLGGLQVAFF
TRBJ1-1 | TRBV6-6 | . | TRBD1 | TGTGCCAGCAGCTCCGGGACAGGGATCGGTGGCACTGAAGCTTTCTTT | CASSSGTGIGGTEAFF
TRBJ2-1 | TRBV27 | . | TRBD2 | TGTGCCAGCTCCCAATTAGCGGGATCCTACAATGAGCAGTTCTTC | CASSQLAGSYNEQFF
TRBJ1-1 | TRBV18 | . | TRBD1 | TGTGCCAGCTCCGCAGGGGGCGCGGACACTGAAGCTTTCTTT | CASSAGGADTEAFF
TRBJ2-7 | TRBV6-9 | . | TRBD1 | TGTGCCAGCAGTTTACAGGGGAGCACCTCCTACGAGCAGTACTTC | CASSLQGSTSYEQYF
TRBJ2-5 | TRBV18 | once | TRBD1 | TGTGCCAGCTCACAACGGGACAGACAAGAGACCCAGTACTTC | CASSQRDRQETQYF
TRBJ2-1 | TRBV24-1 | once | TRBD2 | TGTGCCACCAGTGACCCGAGGGGAGGGGACAATGAGCAGTTCTTC | CATSDPRGGDNEQFF
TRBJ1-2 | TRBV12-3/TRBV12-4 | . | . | TGTGCCAGCAGTAGTTTTGGGGGGGATGGCTACACCTTC | CASSSFGGDGYTF
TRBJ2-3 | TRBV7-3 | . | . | TGTGCCAGCAGCTTAATGAGCGGGAGCACAGATACGCAGTATTTT | CASSLMSGSTDTQYF
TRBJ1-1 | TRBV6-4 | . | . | TGTGCCAGCAAGAGAGAAGGGGCGACTGAAGCTTTCTTT | CASKREGATEAFF
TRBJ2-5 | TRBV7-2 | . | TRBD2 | TGTGCCAGCAGCTCAGAGGGCTGGGGTAGCGGGACTCGGGGTGAGACCCAGTACTTC | CASSSEGWGSGTRGETQYF
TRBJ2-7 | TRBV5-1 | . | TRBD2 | TGCGCCAGCAGCCGCGGGACTAGCGGGACCTACGAGCAGTACTTC | CASSRGTSGTYEQYF
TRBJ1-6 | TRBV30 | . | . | TGTGCCTGGAGTGTACAGCAGGGTAATTCACCCCTCCACTTT | CAWSVQQGNSPLHF
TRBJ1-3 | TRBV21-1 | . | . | TGTGCCAGCAGCAAAGTTCAGATCTCTGGAAACACCATATATTTT | CASSKVQISGNTIYF
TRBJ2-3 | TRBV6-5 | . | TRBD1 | TGTGCCAGCAGTTACCCAGACAGGGGGAAGGATACGCAGTATTTT | CASSYPDRGKDTQYF
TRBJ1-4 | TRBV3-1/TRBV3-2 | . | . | TGTGCCAGCAGCCCCCGGGGGGAGGCTAATGAAAAACTGTTTTTT | CASSPRGEANEKLFF
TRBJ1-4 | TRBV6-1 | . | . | TGTGCCAGCAGTGATGACCCGGGACTACATCTCCCCTCTTCGAGAGAAAAACTGTTTTTT | CASSDDPGLHLPSSREKLFF
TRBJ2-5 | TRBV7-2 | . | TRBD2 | TGTGCCAGCGATCGGACTAGCGGGGGGAGGGAGACCCAGTACTTC | CASDRTSGGRETQYF
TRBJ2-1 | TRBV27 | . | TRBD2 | TGTGCCAGCAGTCGGACTAGCGAGGCCTACAATGAGCAGTTCTTC | CASSRTSEAYNEQFF
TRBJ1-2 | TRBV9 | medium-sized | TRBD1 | TGTGCCAGCAGCGTCCGGGACAGGGTAAATTTCTACACCTTC | CASSVRDRVNFYTF
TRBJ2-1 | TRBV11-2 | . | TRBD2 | TGTGCCAGCAGCTTACAGCGGGGGTCCCCCAATGAGCAGTTCTTC | CASSLQRGSPNEQFF
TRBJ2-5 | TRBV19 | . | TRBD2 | TGTGCCGGACTAGTTGGAGAGACCCAGTACTTC | CAGLVGETQYF
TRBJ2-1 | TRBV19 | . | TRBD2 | TGTGCCAGTAGCCGGACTAGCGGGAGCTCCTACAATGAGCAGTTCTTC | CASSRTSGSSYNEQFF
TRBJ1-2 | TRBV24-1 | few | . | TGTGCCACCAGTGACTCCGGGTCCCCCAATGGCTACACCTTC | CATSDSGSPNGYTF
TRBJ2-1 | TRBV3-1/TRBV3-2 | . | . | TGTGCCAGCAGCCATAACCCCTTGGCGGGATTCGCAAATGAGCAGTTCTTC | CASSHNPLAGFANEQFF
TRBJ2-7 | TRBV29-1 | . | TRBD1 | TGCAGCGGTGCGGGACAGGGTTTAGACGAGCAGTACTTC | CSGAGQGLDEQYF
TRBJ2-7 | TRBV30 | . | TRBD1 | TGTGCCTTCGACAGGGGGACGTACGAGCAGTACTTC | CAFDRGTYEQYF
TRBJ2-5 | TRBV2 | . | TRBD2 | TGTGCCAGCAGTTCGGGGACTAGCGGGAGGGCCAAGACCCAGTACTTC | CASSSGTSGRAKTQYF
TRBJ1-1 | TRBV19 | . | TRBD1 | TGTGCCAGTAGTTCCCACCTACCGGGACAGGGGGCGAGCACTGAAGCTTTCTTT | CASSSHLPGQGASTEAFF
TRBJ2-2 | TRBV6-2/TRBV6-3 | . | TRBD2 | TGTGCCAGCAGTAGCCCCAGGCGGGGGGTCACCGGGGAGCTGTTTTTT | CASSSPRRGVTGELFF
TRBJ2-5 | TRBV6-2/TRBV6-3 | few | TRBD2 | TGTGCCAGCAGTTACTCAACTAGCGGGAGTGAGACCCAGTACTTC | CASSYSTSGSETQYF